This is a list of T cell receptor beta chains from one sample in a study of cytotoxic CD8 clonotypes in ibrutinib-treated CLL. Repertoires were generated with immunoSEQ multiplex PCR, while TCRdb's copy carries only in-frame clones and drops some. The data hold 150,000 or so clones, with about 88% observed a single time. The specimen was PBMCs, collected at disease progression, from a patient treated with ibrutinib. Source of these receptors: a human donor with chronic lymphocytic leukemia. The CDR3 runs from the conserved cysteine through the conserved F or W. Fields, in order: D gene, V gene, clone size, J gene, CDR3 DNA, CDR3 protein. The D gene is left open where the match is weak. Clone size is given for some rows only: seen once, a few or many times, or a class if the clone is expanded.

d_gene: .
v_gene: TRBV7-2
abundance: .
j_gene: TRBJ2-7
CDR3nt: TGTGCCAGCAGCCTGGGGGCACCCTACGAGCAGTACTTC
CDR3aa: CASSLGAPYEQYF

d_gene: .
v_gene: TRBV28
abundance: once
j_gene: TRBJ1-4
CDR3nt: TGTGCCAGCAGTTCCCCCCGGGGGACGGGTGAAAAACTGTTTTTT
CDR3aa: CASSSPRGTGEKLFF

d_gene: .
v_gene: TRBV4-1
abundance: .
j_gene: TRBJ1-5
CDR3nt: TGCGCCAGCAGCCAAGATCCCCCAACAGGGACCAAGGATCAGCCCCAGCATTTT
CDR3aa: CASSQDPPTGTKDQPQHF

d_gene: .
v_gene: TRBV30
abundance: .
j_gene: TRBJ1-3
CDR3nt: TGTGCCTGGAGTGTAGGTACAGTGCAACTTGGAAACACCATATATTTT
CDR3aa: CAWSVGTVQLGNTIYF

d_gene: .
v_gene: TRBV18
abundance: .
j_gene: TRBJ2-7
CDR3nt: TGTGCCAGCTCACCCATTGCGGCAGCCCTTGACGAGCAGTACTTC
CDR3aa: CASSPIAAALDEQYF

d_gene: .
v_gene: TRBV27
abundance: .
j_gene: TRBJ1-2
CDR3nt: TGTGCCAGCAGTTTATCCGGGGACGGTGGCTACACCTTC
CDR3aa: CASSLSGDGGYTF

d_gene: .
v_gene: TRBV27
abundance: .
j_gene: TRBJ1-4
CDR3nt: TGTGCCAGCAGTTTAGGAGAACAGGGCACTAATGAAAAACTGTTTTTT
CDR3aa: CASSLGEQGTNEKLFF

d_gene: .
v_gene: TRBV11-3
abundance: few
j_gene: TRBJ2-7
CDR3nt: TGTGCCAGCAAAACCCCTCGGGGGTACGAGCAGTACTTC
CDR3aa: CASKTPRGYEQYF

d_gene: .
v_gene: TRBV5-1
abundance: .
j_gene: TRBJ2-1
CDR3nt: TGCGCCAGCAGGCTGCAGGGGGGTCCCCCAAGTCGGAATGAGCAGTTCTTC
CDR3aa: CASRLQGGPPSRNEQFF

d_gene: TRBD2
v_gene: TRBV5-1
abundance: few
j_gene: TRBJ2-2
CDR3nt: TGCGCCAGCAGCTTGGGGACTAGCGGGAGAATGAGGGCCGGGGAGCTGTTTTTT
CDR3aa: CASSLGTSGRMRAGELFF

d_gene: .
v_gene: TRBV4-1
abundance: .
j_gene: TRBJ1-1
CDR3nt: TGCGCCAGCAGCCTTGGACTTCGGACACGAGGCACTGAAGCTTTCTTT
CDR3aa: CASSLGLRTRGTEAFF

d_gene: .
v_gene: TRBV5-1
abundance: .
j_gene: TRBJ1-4
CDR3nt: TGCGCCAGCAAGCCGGGGCTGAATGAAAAACTGTTTTTT
CDR3aa: CASKPGLNEKLFF

d_gene: .
v_gene: TRBV15
abundance: .
j_gene: TRBJ2-1
CDR3nt: TGTGCCACCAGCAGAGCCCTGGGCGGGGCGTCTTACAATGAGCAGTTCTTC
CDR3aa: CATSRALGGASYNEQFF

d_gene: .
v_gene: TRBV19
abundance: .
j_gene: TRBJ1-5
CDR3nt: TGTGCCAGTAGTGCGACGGGGGGCTCTCAGCCCCAGCATTTT
CDR3aa: CASSATGGSQPQHF

d_gene: .
v_gene: TRBV5-5
abundance: .
j_gene: TRBJ1-1
CDR3nt: TGTGCCAGCAGCTTGGACCCGGCGTTGAACACTGAAGCTTTCTTT
CDR3aa: CASSLDPALNTEAFF

d_gene: .
v_gene: TRBV2
abundance: .
j_gene: TRBJ1-2
CDR3nt: TGTGCCAGCAGTGATATGGGACACGAGGGCTACACCTTC
CDR3aa: CASSDMGHEGYTF

d_gene: .
v_gene: TRBV4-2
abundance: .
j_gene: TRBJ2-7
CDR3nt: TGTGCCAGCAGCCCCAGCAGCTCCTACGAGCAGTACTTC
CDR3aa: CASSPSSSYEQYF

d_gene: .
v_gene: TRBV5-1
abundance: .
j_gene: TRBJ2-2
CDR3nt: TGCGCCAGCAGCACGAACGGGGTATCGGCCACCGGGGAGCTGTTTTTT
CDR3aa: CASSTNGVSATGELFF

d_gene: .
v_gene: TRBV9
abundance: .
j_gene: TRBJ2-2
CDR3nt: TGTGCCAGCAGCGTTAGACAGAGTAACACCGGGGAGCTGTTTTTT
CDR3aa: CASSVRQSNTGELFF

d_gene: .
v_gene: TRBV27
abundance: .
j_gene: TRBJ2-1
CDR3nt: TGCGCCAGCAGTACTCGGACGAATGAGCAGTTCTTC
CDR3aa: CASSTRTNEQFF

d_gene: TRBD1
v_gene: TRBV5-5
abundance: .
j_gene: TRBJ2-7
CDR3nt: TGTGCCAGCAGCATGACCGGGACAGTGGCCTACGAGCAGTACTTC
CDR3aa: CASSMTGTVAYEQYF

d_gene: .
v_gene: TRBV5-1
abundance: few
j_gene: TRBJ1-3
CDR3nt: TGCGCCAGCAGCTTGTCCGCTGGAAACACCATATATTTT
CDR3aa: CASSLSAGNTIYF

d_gene: .
v_gene: TRBV19
abundance: .
j_gene: TRBJ2-7
CDR3nt: TGTGGCCAGGGAGGACCGGAGGATTACGAGCAGTACTTC
CDR3aa: CGQGGPEDYEQYF

d_gene: .
v_gene: TRBV7-9
abundance: few
j_gene: TRBJ2-7
CDR3nt: TGTGCCAGCAGCTCCCCCCCCGGGGCCTACGAGCAGTACTTC
CDR3aa: CASSSPPGAYEQYF

d_gene: TRBD1
v_gene: TRBV10-3
abundance: .
j_gene: TRBJ1-4
CDR3nt: TGTGCCATCAGTGAGGGGACAGGGGTTAATGAAAAACTGTTTTTT
CDR3aa: CAISEGTGVNEKLFF

d_gene: TRBD2
v_gene: TRBV5-1
abundance: .
j_gene: TRBJ2-3
CDR3nt: TGCGCCAGCAGCTCTGGACTAGCGGGAGGGGCAGATACGCAGTATTTT
CDR3aa: CASSSGLAGGADTQYF

d_gene: .
v_gene: TRBV25-1
abundance: .
j_gene: TRBJ1-1
CDR3nt: TGTGCCAGCAGTGATTGGGGGGGAAGCACTGAAGCTTTCTTT
CDR3aa: CASSDWGGSTEAFF

d_gene: TRBD2
v_gene: TRBV5-4
abundance: .
j_gene: TRBJ2-2
CDR3nt: TGTGCCAGCAGAACCGGGACTAGGGCCACCGGGGAGCTGTTTTTT
CDR3aa: CASRTGTRATGELFF

d_gene: .
v_gene: TRBV7-9
abundance: .
j_gene: TRBJ1-5
CDR3nt: TGTGCCAGCAGCTTAGCCAAGATGGGATTCAATCAGCCCCAGCATTTT
CDR3aa: CASSLAKMGFNQPQHF

d_gene: .
v_gene: TRBV18
abundance: .
j_gene: TRBJ2-2
CDR3nt: TGTGCCAGCTCACCCACCCCCGGGGAGCTGTTTTTT
CDR3aa: CASSPTPGELFF

d_gene: TRBD1
v_gene: TRBV19
abundance: .
j_gene: TRBJ1-2
CDR3nt: TGTGCCACCACTGGGACAGGGGGAGGCTATGGCTACACCTTC
CDR3aa: CATTGTGGGYGYTF

d_gene: .
v_gene: TRBV27
abundance: .
j_gene: TRBJ2-3
CDR3nt: TGTGCCAGCAGTTACCGGGACATCACAGATACGCAGTATTTT
CDR3aa: CASSYRDITDTQYF

d_gene: .
v_gene: TRBV2
abundance: .
j_gene: TRBJ1-4
CDR3nt: TGTGCCAGCAGTGAGGGGGTATGGAAACTGTTTTTT
CDR3aa: CASSEGVWKLFF

d_gene: .
v_gene: TRBV9
abundance: .
j_gene: TRBJ2-5
CDR3nt: TGTGCCAGCAGCGCCCGGGGGGAGACCCAGTACTTC
CDR3aa: CASSARGETQYF

d_gene: .
v_gene: TRBV27
abundance: .
j_gene: TRBJ2-5
CDR3nt: TGTGCCAGCAGTTTATCTCTGAGTTCCTATTACAAAGACCAGTACTTC
CDR3aa: CASSLSLSSYYKDQYF

d_gene: .
v_gene: TRBV19
abundance: .
j_gene: TRBJ1-1
CDR3nt: TGTGCCAGTAGTCCAAACACTAAGGGACGCAGTACCGAAGCTTTCTTT
CDR3aa: CASSPNTKGRSTEAFF

d_gene: .
v_gene: TRBV21-1
abundance: .
j_gene: TRBJ2-2
CDR3nt: TGTGCCAGCAGTATCAGACAGAACACCGGGGAGCTGTTTTTT
CDR3aa: CASSIRQNTGELFF

d_gene: .
v_gene: TRBV2
abundance: .
j_gene: TRBJ2-4
CDR3nt: TGTGCCAGCAAGGCTGGGGGACTGTCAAACATTCAGTACTTC
CDR3aa: CASKAGGLSNIQYF

d_gene: .
v_gene: TRBV10-3
abundance: .
j_gene: TRBJ2-3
CDR3nt: TGTGCCATCAGTGAGTCGAAAGTCGCTCTCGATACGCAGTATTTT
CDR3aa: CAISESKVALDTQYF

d_gene: .
v_gene: TRBV11-3
abundance: .
j_gene: TRBJ2-3
CDR3nt: TGTGCCAGCAGCGCTCGACTAGTCGTCGCAGATACGCAGTATTTT
CDR3aa: CASSARLVVADTQYF

d_gene: .
v_gene: TRBV5-1
abundance: .
j_gene: TRBJ2-2
CDR3nt: TGCGCCAGCAGCTTGGCCGCGGGTTATGCCGGGGAGCTGTTTTTT
CDR3aa: CASSLAAGYAGELFF

d_gene: .
v_gene: TRBV5-1
abundance: .
j_gene: TRBJ1-3
CDR3nt: TGCGCCAGCAGCCCCGGAGCCGGGGGCTCTGGAAACACCATATATTTT
CDR3aa: CASSPGAGGSGNTIYF

d_gene: .
v_gene: TRBV5-5
abundance: .
j_gene: TRBJ1-2
CDR3nt: TGTGCCAGCAGCTTGGCGCTGGGATCTGGCTATGGCTACACCTTC
CDR3aa: CASSLALGSGYGYTF